This is a list of T cell receptor beta chains from one sample in a study of lymphopenia after photon versus proton radiotherapy. Clones were sequenced by immunoSEQ multiplex PCR, and TCRdb holds only the in-frame ones, with some missing. The sample includes around 29,000 clones, roughly 84% of them seen just once. The sample here was peripheral blood, taken from a patient treated with proton-based radiotherapy. These receptors were collected from a woman aged 70-85 years with pancreatic cancer. Each CDR3 is given with its conserved first and last residue.

v_call	j_call	cdr3_aa
TRBV29-1	TRBJ1-1	CSARGQPNTEAFF
TRBV19	TRBJ2-5	CASAFGSQETQYF
TRBV5-4	TRBJ2-5	CASSGRTSGSETQYF
TRBV6-1	TRBJ2-7	CASSERGSSYEQYF
TRBV7-9	TRBJ2-7	CASSSQWYEQYF
TRBV28	TRBJ1-3	CASSFGGAFRPLSGNTIYF
TRBV5-4	TRBJ1-1	CASSLGAGRPAEAFF
TRBV5-4	TRBJ1-1	CASSLDRTGSDTEAFF
TRBV9	TRBJ2-2	CASSAGRTTGELFF
TRBV7-3	TRBJ2-2	CASSLIWTTNTGELFF
TRBV4-3	TRBJ2-1	CASSRGQGRGNEQFF
TRBV27	TRBJ2-1	CASRLTSGVYNEQFF
TRBV27	TRBJ2-7	CASSSYTSTEQYF
TRBV4-1	TRBJ1-1	CASSQDSGTYQLNTEAFF
TRBV10-3	TRBJ2-2	CAISGSGLDTGELFF
TRBV29-1	TRBJ1-2	CSVGGGPSYGYTF
TRBV28	TRBJ1-5	CASSLAMGNQPQHF
TRBV7-7	TRBJ2-6	CASSPGGGLGSGANVLTF
TRBV11-2	TRBJ1-1	CASSPPGQLEAFF
TRBV27	TRBJ2-1	CASSSTGTLYNEQFF
TRBV28	TRBJ1-1	CASRTGSTEAFF
TRBV5-1	TRBJ2-2	CASSLEANTGELFF
TRBV28	TRBJ2-7	CASSLVSGEQYF
TRBV11-2	TRBJ2-7	CASSLDSSEQYF
TRBV28	TRBJ1-2	CASLNQGPHGYTF
TRBV6-1	TRBJ1-2	CASSEAIGQGGYTF
TRBV19	TRBJ2-3	CASSHSVGSAQDTQYF
TRBV27	TRBJ2-7	CASGSQGRAEQYF
TRBV19	TRBJ2-4	CASSITGQGAGNIQYF
TRBV19	TRBJ2-5	CASSANRDRFQETQYF
TRBV18	TRBJ1-2	CASSRDKAAYGYTF
TRBV28	TRBJ2-7	CASSLGVHGNSYEQYF
TRBV7-3	TRBJ1-2	CASSVGANYGYTF
TRBV4-2	TRBJ2-1	CASSQDGPAGDLNEQFF
TRBV27	TRBJ2-2	CASRQGTLLRSTGELFF
TRBV2	TRBJ1-1	CASSGTDSLNTEAFF
TRBV6-5	TRBJ1-4	CASRSQGLSNEKLFF
TRBV7-2	TRBJ1-2	CASSLGGDRRVYGYTF
TRBV5-1	TRBJ1-3	CASSLERLSGNTIYF
TRBV18	TRBJ2-2	CASSPRTLTSNTGELFF
TRBV5-4	TRBJ2-7	CASTNKGASGFRDEQYF
TRBV7-2	TRBJ2-1	CASRSPGTSGRNEQFF
TRBV7-3	TRBJ2-5	CASSLGGRQETQYF
TRBV7-2	TRBJ2-1	CASSLARAGVGNEQFF
TRBV7-2	TRBJ2-7	CASSRGGTGSYEQYF
TRBV28	TRBJ1-1	CASKMNTEAFF
TRBV30	TRBJ1-2	CAWSAAQGRYGYTF
TRBV18	TRBJ2-1	CASSPRQDYNEQFF
TRBV5-1	TRBJ1-1	CASSPGPTDSPEAFF
TRBV28	TRBJ2-4	CASSFGPGRNIQYF